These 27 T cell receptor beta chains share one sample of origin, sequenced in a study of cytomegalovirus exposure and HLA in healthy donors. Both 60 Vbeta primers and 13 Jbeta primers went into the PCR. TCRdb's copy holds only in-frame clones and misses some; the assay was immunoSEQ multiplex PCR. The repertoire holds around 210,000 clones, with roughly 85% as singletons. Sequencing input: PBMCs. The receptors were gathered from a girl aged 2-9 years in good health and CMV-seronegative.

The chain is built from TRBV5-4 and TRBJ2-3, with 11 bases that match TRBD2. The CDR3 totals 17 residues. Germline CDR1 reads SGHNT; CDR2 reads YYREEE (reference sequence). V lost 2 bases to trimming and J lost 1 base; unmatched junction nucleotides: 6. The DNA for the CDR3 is TGTGCCAGCAGCTTCTCTAGCGGGGGGTACCGCACAGATACGCAGTATTTT. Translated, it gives CASSFSSGGYRTDTQYF.

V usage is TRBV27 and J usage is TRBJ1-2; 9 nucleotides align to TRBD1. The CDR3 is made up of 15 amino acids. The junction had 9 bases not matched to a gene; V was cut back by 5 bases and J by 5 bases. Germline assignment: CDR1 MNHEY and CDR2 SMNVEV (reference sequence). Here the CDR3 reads CASSPGQGLIYGYTF. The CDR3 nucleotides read TGTGCCAGCAGTCCTGGACAGGGGCTAATATATGGCTACACCTTC.

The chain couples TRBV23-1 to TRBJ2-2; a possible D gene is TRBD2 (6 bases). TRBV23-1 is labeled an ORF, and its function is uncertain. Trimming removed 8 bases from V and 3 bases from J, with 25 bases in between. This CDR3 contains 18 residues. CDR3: CASPQRVLEQPDTGELFF. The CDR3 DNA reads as TGCGCCAGCCCTCAGCGGGTTTTGGAACAGCCTGACACCGGGGAGCTGTTTTTT.

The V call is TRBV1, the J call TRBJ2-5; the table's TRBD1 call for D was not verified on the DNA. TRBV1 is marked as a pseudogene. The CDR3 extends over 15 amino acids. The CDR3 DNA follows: TGCACCAGCAGCCAAGACGACAGGGGAAAAGAGACCCAGTACTTC. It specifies CTSSQDDRGKETQYF.

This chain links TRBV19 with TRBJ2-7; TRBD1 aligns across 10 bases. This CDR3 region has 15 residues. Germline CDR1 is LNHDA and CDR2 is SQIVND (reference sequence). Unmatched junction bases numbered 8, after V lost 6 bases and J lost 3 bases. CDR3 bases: TGTGCCAGTAGATTCAACGGACAGGGGGTCTACGAGCAGTACTTC. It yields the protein CASRFNGQGVYEQYF. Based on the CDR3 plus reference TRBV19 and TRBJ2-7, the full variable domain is DGGITQSPKYLFRKEGQNVTLSCEQNLNHDAMYWYRQDPGQGLRLIYYSQIVNDFQKGDIAEGYSVSREKKESFPLTVTSAQKNPTAFYLCASRFNGQGVYEQYFGPGTRLTVT.

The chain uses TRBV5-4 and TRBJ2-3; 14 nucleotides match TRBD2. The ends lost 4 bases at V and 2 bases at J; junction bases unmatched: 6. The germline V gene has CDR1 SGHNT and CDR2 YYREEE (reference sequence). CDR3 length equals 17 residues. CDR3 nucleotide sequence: TGTGCCAGCAGCCCCCGGACTAGCGGGGGGATCACAGATACGCAGTATTTT. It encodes CASSPRTSGGITDTQYF. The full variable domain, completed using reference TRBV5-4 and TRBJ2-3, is ETGVTQSPTHLIKTRGQQVTLRCSSQSGHNTVSWYQQALGQGPQFIFQYYREEENGRGNFPPRFSGLQFPNYSSELNVNALELDDSALYLCASSPRTSGGITDTQYFGPGTRLTVL.

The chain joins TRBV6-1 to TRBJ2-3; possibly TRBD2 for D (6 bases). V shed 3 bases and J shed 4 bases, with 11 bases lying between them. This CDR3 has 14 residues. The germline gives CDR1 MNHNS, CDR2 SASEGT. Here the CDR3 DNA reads TGTGCCAGCAGTGAGCTCGGGAGAGCAGATACGCAGTATTTT. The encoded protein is CASSELGRADTQYF.

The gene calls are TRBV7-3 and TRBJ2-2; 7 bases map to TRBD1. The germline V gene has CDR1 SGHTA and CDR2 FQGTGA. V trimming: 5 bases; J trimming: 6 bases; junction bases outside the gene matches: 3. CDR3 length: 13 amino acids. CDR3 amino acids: CASSPQGAGELFF. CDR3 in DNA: TGTGCCAGCAGCCCCCAGGGGGCCGGGGAGCTGTTTTTT.

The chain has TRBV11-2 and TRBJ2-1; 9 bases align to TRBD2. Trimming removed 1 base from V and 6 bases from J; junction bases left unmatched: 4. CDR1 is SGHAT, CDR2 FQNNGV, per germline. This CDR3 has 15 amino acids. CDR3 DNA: TGTGCCAGCAGCTTAGTCCCTAGCGGGGTCAATGAGCAGTTCTTC. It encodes CASSLVPSGVNEQFF.

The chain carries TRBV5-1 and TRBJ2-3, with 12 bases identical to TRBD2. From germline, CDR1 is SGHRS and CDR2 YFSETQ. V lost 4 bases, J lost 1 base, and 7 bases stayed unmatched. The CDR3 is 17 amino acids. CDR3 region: CASSTAGLAGGTDTQYF. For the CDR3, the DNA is TGCGCCAGCAGCACGGCGGGACTAGCGGGTGGCACAGATACGCAGTATTTT.

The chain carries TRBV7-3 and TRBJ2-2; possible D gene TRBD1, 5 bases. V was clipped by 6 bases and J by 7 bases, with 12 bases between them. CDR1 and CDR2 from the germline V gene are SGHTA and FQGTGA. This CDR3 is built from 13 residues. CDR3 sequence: CASSLTGNGELFF. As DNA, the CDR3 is TGTGCCAGCAGTCTTACAGGAAACGGGGAGCTGTTTTTT.

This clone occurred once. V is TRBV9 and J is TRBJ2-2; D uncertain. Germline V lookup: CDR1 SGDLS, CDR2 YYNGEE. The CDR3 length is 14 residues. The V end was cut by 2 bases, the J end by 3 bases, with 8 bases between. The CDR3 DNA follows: TGTGCCAGCAGCGTTAACACGTACACCGGGGAGCTGTTTTTT. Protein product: CASSVNTYTGELFF.

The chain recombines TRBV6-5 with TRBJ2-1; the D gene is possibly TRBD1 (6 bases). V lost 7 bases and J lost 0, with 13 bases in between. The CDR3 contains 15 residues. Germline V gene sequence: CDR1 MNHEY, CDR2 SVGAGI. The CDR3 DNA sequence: TGTGCCAGCACAGGCGGACAGAGCTCCTACAATGAGCAGTTCTTC. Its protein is CASTGGQSSYNEQFF.

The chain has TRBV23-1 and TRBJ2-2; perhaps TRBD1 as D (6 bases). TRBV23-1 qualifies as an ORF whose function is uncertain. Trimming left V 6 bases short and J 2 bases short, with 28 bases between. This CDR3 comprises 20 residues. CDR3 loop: CASSSHALPSGDNNTGELFF. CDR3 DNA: TGCGCCAGCAGCTCGCACGCCCTCCCCTCAGGGGATAACAACACCGGGGAGCTGTTTTTT.

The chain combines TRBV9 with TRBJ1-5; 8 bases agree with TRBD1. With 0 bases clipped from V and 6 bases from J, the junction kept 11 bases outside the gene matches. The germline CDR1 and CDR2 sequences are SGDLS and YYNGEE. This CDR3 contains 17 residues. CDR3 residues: CASSVGDWTGSGQPQHF. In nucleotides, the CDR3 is TGTGCCAGCAGCGTAGGTGACTGGACAGGGTCCGGTCAGCCCCAGCATTTT.

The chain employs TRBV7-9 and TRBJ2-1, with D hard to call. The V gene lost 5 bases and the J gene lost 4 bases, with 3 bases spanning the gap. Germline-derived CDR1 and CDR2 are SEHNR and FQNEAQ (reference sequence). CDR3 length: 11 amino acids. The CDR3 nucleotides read TGTGCCAGCAGCACATACAATGAGCAGTTCTTC. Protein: CASSTYNEQFF.

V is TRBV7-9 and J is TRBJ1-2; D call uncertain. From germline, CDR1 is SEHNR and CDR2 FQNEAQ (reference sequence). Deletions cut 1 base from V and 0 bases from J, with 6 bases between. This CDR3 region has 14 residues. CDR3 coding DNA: TGTGCCAGCAGCTTAGTAGTAACTAACTATGGCTACACCTTC. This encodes CASSLVVTNYGYTF.

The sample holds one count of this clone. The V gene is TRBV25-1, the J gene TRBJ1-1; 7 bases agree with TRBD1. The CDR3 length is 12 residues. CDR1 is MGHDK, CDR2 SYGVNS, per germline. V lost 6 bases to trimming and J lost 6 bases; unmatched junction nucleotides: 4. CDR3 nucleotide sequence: TGTGCCAGCAGCCCAGGGGGGCCTGAAGCTTTCTTT. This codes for CASSPGGPEAFF.

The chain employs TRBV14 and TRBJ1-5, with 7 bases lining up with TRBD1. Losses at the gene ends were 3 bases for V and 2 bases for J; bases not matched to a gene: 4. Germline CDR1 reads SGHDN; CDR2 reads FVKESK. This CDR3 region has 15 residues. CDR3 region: CASSQADRGNQPQHF. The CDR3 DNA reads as TGTGCCAGCAGCCAGGCCGACAGGGGCAATCAGCCCCAGCATTTT.

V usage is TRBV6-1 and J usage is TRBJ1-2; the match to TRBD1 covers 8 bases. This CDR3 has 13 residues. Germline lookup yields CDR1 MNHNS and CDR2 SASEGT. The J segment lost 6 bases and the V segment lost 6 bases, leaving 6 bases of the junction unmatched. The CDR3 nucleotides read TGTGCCAGCAGACCTACAGGGGGGCATGGCTACACCTTC. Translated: CASRPTGGHGYTF.

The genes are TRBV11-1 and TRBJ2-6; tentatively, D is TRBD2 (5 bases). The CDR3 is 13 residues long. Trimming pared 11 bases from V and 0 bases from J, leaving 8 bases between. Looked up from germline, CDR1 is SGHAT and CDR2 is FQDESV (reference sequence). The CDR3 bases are TGTGCCGGAGGAAACTCTGGGGCCAACGTCCTGACTTTC. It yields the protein CAGGNSGANVLTF.

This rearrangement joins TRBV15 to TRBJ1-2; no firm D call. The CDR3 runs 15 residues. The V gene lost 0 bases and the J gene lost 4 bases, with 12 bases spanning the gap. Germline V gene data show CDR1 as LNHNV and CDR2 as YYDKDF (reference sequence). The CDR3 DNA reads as TGTGCCACCAGCAGAGATTTCGGGGTGGTCTATGGCTACACCTTC. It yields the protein CATSRDFGVVYGYTF.

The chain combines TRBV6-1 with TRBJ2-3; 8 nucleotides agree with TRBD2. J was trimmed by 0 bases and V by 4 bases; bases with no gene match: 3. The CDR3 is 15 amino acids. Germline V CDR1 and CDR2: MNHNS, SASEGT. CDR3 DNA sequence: TGTGCCAGCAGTGTGCCGGGGGGGAGCACAGATACGCAGTATTTT. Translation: CASSVPGGSTDTQYF.

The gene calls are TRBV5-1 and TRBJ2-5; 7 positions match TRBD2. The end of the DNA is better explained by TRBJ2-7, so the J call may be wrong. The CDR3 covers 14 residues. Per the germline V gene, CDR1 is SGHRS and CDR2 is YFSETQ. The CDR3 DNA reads TGCGCCAGCAGTGCGGGAGTCAGGCCCTACGAGCAGTACTTC. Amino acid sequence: CASSAGVRPYEQYF.

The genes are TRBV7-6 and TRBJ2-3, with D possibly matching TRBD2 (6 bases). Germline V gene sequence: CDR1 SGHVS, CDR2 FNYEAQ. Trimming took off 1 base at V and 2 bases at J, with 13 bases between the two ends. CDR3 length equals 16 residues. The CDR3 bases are TGTGCCAGCAGCTTAGAAGCGGGTAGCGACACAGATACGCAGTATTTT. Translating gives CASSLEAGSDTDTQYF.

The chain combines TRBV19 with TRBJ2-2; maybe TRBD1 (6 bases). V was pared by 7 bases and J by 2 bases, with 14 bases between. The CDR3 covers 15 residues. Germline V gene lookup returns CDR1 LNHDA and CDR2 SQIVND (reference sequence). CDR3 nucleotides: TGTGCCAGTAAAGGATCAGGGGCAAACACCGGGGAGCTGTTTTTT. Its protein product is CASKGSGANTGELFF. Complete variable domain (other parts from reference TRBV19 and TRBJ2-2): DGGITQSPKYLFRKEGQNVTLSCEQNLNHDAMYWYRQDPGQGLRLIYYSQIVNDFQKGDIAEGYSVSREKKESFPLTVTSAQKNPTAFYLCASKGSGANTGELFFGEGSRLTVL.

CDR3 sequence reads: CASSLGANEQYF. The CDR3 DNA follows: TGTGCCAGCAGCTTAGGGGCAAACGAGCAGTACTTC. V is TRBV7-9 and J is TRBJ2-7; D uncertain. Trimming cost V 1 base and J 5 bases, with 6 bases left between them. Per germline, CDR1 SEHNR and CDR2 FQNEAQ (reference sequence). This CDR3 comprises 12 residues. Full variable domain (rest looked up from reference TRBV7-9 and TRBJ2-7): DTGVSQNPRHKITKRGQNVTFRCDPISEHNRLYWYRQTLGQGPEFLTYFQNEAQLEKSRLLSDRFSAERPKGSFSTLEIQRTEQGDSAMYLCASSLGANEQYFGPGTRLTVT.